This T cell receptor beta chain was sequenced in a study of blood T cells in healthy people across ages. The authors ran a second PCR of 7 to 11 cycles using a sample-barcoded 5' primer and a J-beta primer mix. Every sample gave at least 2.5 million paired-end reads containing CDR3. MiXCR was run by TCRdb on the 5' RACE reads, yielding one entry per CDR3 protein. Found here are over 1,200,000 distinct CDR3 sequences, around 59% of them singletons; the top ten hold 6.5% to 8%. From germline, CDR1 is MNHEY and CDR2 SMNVEV (reference sequence). The V segment lost 5 bases and the J segment 1 base; nucleotides outside the gene matches: 6. This CDR3 region has 15 residues.

Sequenced input: blood. This sequence was found in a man aged 18 to 29 in good health. The gene calls are TRBV27 and TRBJ2-3; 7 bases match TRBD2. This CDR3 is CASSPAGEGTDTQYF. For the CDR3, the DNA is TGTGCCAGCAGTCCTGCGGGAGAAGGCACAGATACGCAGTATTTT.